Included here is one T cell receptor (beta chain) sequence, with context. The antigen is undetermined. The junction had 4 bases not matched to a gene; V was cut back by 4 bases and J by 8 bases. Germline V gene data show CDR1 as SGHRS and CDR2 as YFSETQ. CDR3 length equals 13 residues. The data were produced by immunoSEQ multiplex PCR, yet TCRdb's version contains in-frame clones alone and is incomplete. The sample yields about 26,000 clones, approximately 78% seen once. The data were obtained in a study of neoadjuvant nivolumab and ipilimumab in lung cancer. Study-level results: Resected tumors had greater TCR richness and clonality than uninvolved lung.

The V and J genes are TRBV5-1 and TRBJ1-4, with 8 bases matching TRBD1. This clonotype was sampled from an adult with non-small cell lung cancer. Source: tumor tissue, taken after neoadjuvant nivolumab, alone or with ipilimumab, at or shortly before surgery. The CDR3 DNA reads TGCGCCAGCAGCCAGGGGGCGCAGGAAAAACTGTTTTTT. Amino acids: CASSQGAQEKLFF.